Shown below are 19 T cell receptor beta chains from a single sample sequenced in a study of cytomegalovirus exposure and HLA in healthy donors. It was with 60 Vbeta and 13 Jbeta primers that the PCR ran. The assay was immunoSEQ multiplex PCR, and TCRdb's table has in-frame clones only and misses some. This sample yields 70,000 to 95,000 clones, of which more than 75% are seen a single time; around 2% belongs to the top ten. Sequenced: PBMCs. These receptors were obtained from a man younger than 35 in good health and CMV-seronegative.

The rearrangement uses TRBV7-2 and TRBJ2-5; tentatively, D is TRBD2 (5 bases). CDR3 length equals 16 residues. V was shortened by 5 bases and J by 1 base, with 17 bases between the two germline ends. Germline V lookup: CDR1 SGHTA, CDR2 FQGNSA. CDR3 DNA: TGTGCCAGCAGCCGACGGCGGACTGGCTTCCAAGAGACCCAGTACTTC. Translation gives CASSRRRTGFQETQYF.

The rearrangement uses TRBV5-1 and TRBJ1-1, with D perhaps TRBD1 (6 bases). The CDR3 has 14 amino acids. V lost 7 bases and J 4 bases, leaving 17 bases between the germline ends. Germline CDR1 reads SGHRS; CDR2 reads YFSETQ. The CDR3 loop is CASLQGWGSTEAFF. The CDR3 nucleotides read TGCGCCAGCCTCCAGGGGTGGGGTTCCACTGAAGCTTTCTTT.

The J gene is TRBJ2-2, the V gene TRBV6-1; 8 bases match TRBD1. Germline CDR1 MNHNS, CDR2 SASEGT. This CDR3 is 18 amino acids long. Trimming took 1 base from V and 1 from J; bases not matched to a gene: 8. The CDR3 DNA sequence: TGTGCCAGCAGTGAAGTGGGGGGTGACAGGGGGAACACCGGGGAGCTGTTTTTT. This codes for CASSEVGGDRGNTGELFF.

The CDR3 spells CASSASDSPGNTIYF. As DNA, the CDR3 is TGTGCCAGCAGTGCTTCAGATTCTCCTGGAAACACCATATATTTT. This sequence joins TRBV6-4 and TRBJ1-3; no clear D gene. The CDR3 is 15 amino acids. Germline V gene lookup returns CDR1 MRHNA and CDR2 SNTAGT. Trimming took 4 bases from V and 2 from J, leaving 12 bases between them.

This chain connects TRBV6-5 to TRBJ2-7, with a weak D call TRBD1 (5 bases). This CDR3 has 12 amino acids. Germline lookup yields CDR1 MNHEY and CDR2 SVGAGI. V dropped 7 bases and J dropped 2 bases, with 9 bases sitting between them. The CDR3 reads CASTDSAYEQYF. CDR3 DNA sequence: TGTGCCAGCACAGACAGCGCCTACGAGCAGTACTTC.

This clone was counted a single time. This chain connects TRBV4-2 to TRBJ2-7, with a weak D call TRBD2 (6 bases). The germline CDR1 and CDR2 sequences are LGHNA and YNFKEQ. Between the trimmed V and J ends, which lost 0 bases and 2 bases, there was a span of 11 bases. The CDR3 extends over 15 amino acids. The CDR3 nucleotides read TGTGCCAGCAGCCAAGATCAGGGACTCACCTACGAGCAGTACTTC. Amino acids: CASSQDQGLTYEQYF.

The CDR3 protein is CASSRTSGVANEQFF. The CDR3 DNA follows: TGTGCCAGCTCCAGGACTAGCGGGGTTGCCAATGAGCAGTTCTTC. The gene calls are TRBV6-1 and TRBJ2-1; 12 nucleotides agree with TRBD2. This CDR3 has 15 residues. Germline-derived CDR1 and CDR2 are MNHNS and SASEGT. V gave up 8 bases and J gave up 6 bases; unmatched junction bases: 8.

In nucleotides, the CDR3 is TGTGCCACCCGGGTTGTGGGACAGGCCGAGACCCAGTACTTC. Its protein is CATRVVGQAETQYF. This chain joins TRBV15 and TRBJ2-5, with TRBD1 identical over 8 bases. With 8 bases clipped from V and 5 bases from J, the junction kept 10 bases outside the gene matches. Germline CDR1 reads LNHNV; CDR2 reads YYDKDF (reference sequence). CDR3 length: 14 residues. Together with reference TRBV15 and TRBJ2-5, the CDR3 gives the full variable domain: DAMVIQNPRYQVTQFGKPVTLSCSQTLNHNVMYWYQQKSSQAPKLLFHYYDKDFNNEADTPDNFQSRRPNTSFCFLDIRSPGLGDTAMYLCATRVVGQAETQYFGPGTRLLVL.

The V call is TRBV7-9, the J call TRBJ1-1; D unclear. The germline V gene has CDR1 SEHNR and CDR2 FQNEAQ (reference sequence). This CDR3 region has 14 residues. Trimming took 8 bases from V and 3 from J, leaving 16 bases between them. The CDR3 sequence: CASCLQTIYTEAFF. In DNA form, the CDR3 reads TGTGCCAGCTGTCTTCAGACTATATACACTGAAGCTTTCTTT.

The chain joins TRBV7-9 to TRBJ1-4; the D gene is possibly TRBD1 (6 bases). The germline CDR1 and CDR2 sequences are SEHNR and FQNEAQ (reference sequence). V lost 0 bases and J lost 5, with 13 bases in between. The CDR3 runs to 16 residues. The DNA of the CDR3 is TGTGCCAGCAGCTTAGCGCCGACAGGTGGAAATGAAAAACTGTTTTTT. It codes for CASSLAPTGGNEKLFF.

The V and J genes are TRBV7-9 and TRBJ1-5; D gene ambiguous. Germline V gene lookup returns CDR1 SEHNR and CDR2 FQNEAQ (reference sequence). CDR3 length equals 12 residues. The V and J ends lost 1 base and 8 bases respectively, with 6 bases between them. The CDR3 here is CASSLGPKPQHF. In DNA form, the CDR3 reads TGTGCCAGCAGCTTAGGCCCTAAGCCCCAGCATTTT.

The chain uses TRBV21-1 and TRBJ2-7; no DNA check was done on the table's D call, TRBD1. TRBV21-1 is assigned pseudogene status. This CDR3 region has 15 residues. In nucleotides, the CDR3 is TGTGCCAGCAGCAAAGCGCTGGGACAGTCCTACGAGCAGTACTTC. It is translated as CASSKALGQSYEQYF.

The chain carries TRBV20-1 and TRBJ1-4; D unclear. This CDR3 is built from 10 residues. CDR1 and CDR2 from the germline V gene are DFQATT and SNEGSKA (reference sequence). Trimming cost V 6 bases and J 8 bases, with 7 bases left between them. The CDR3 DNA sequence: TGCAGTGCCTACAGAGAAAAACTGTTTTTT. This gives the protein CSAYREKLFF.

In DNA, the CDR3 is TGTGCCCTCCAGCCACCGACTCAGGGCTACACCTTC. Amino acid sequence: CALQPPTQGYTF. The rearrangement joins TRBV2 to TRBJ1-2; D is ambiguous. Looked up from germline, CDR1 is SNHLY and CDR2 is FYNNEI. Trimming left V 11 bases short and J 8 bases short, with 18 bases between. The CDR3 totals 12 residues.

The V call is TRBV10-1, the J call TRBJ1-1, with TRBD1 matching 9 bases. Trimming removed 2 bases from V and 0 bases from J; junction bases left unmatched: 1. The CDR3 runs to 15 residues. Germline lookup yields CDR1 WNHNN and CDR2 SYGVQD (reference sequence). The CDR3 protein is CASSEGQGMNTEAFF. The CDR3 region has the DNA TGCGCCAGCAGTGAGGGACAGGGGATGAACACTGAAGCTTTCTTT.

The chain couples TRBV19 to TRBJ2-3; 7 bases line up with TRBD1. Trimming at V came to 3 bases and at J to 3 bases, leaving 6 bases not matched to a gene. Per germline, CDR1 LNHDA and CDR2 SQIVND (reference sequence). The CDR3 is 15 residues long. The DNA of the CDR3 is TGTGCCAGTAGTATCTCTGAGACAGGGACAGATACGCAGTATTTT. As protein: CASSISETGTDTQYF.

This chain joins TRBV11-3 and TRBJ2-5; D call uncertain. The germline V gene encodes CDR1 SGHNT and CDR2 YENEEA. The V gene lost 5 bases and the J gene lost 4 bases, with 17 bases spanning the gap. The CDR3 spans 15 residues. This CDR3 is CASSPRGSTGETQYF. The CDR3 DNA reads TGTGCCAGCAGCCCCCGAGGCTCGACGGGAGAGACCCAGTACTTC.

The rearrangement uses TRBV5-1 and TRBJ1-1, with D perhaps matching TRBD1 (5 bases). The germline CDR1 and CDR2 sequences are SGHRS and YFSETQ. This CDR3 is built from 13 residues. Trimming shortened V by 1 base and J by 8 bases, and 12 bases separated the two germline ends. CDR3 sequence reads: CASSLSAGGEAFF. CDR3 DNA sequence: TGCGCCAGCAGCTTGTCGGCGGGGGGGGAAGCTTTCTTT.

J is TRBJ2-6 and V is TRBV19; possible D gene TRBD1, 6 bases. CDR3 length: 17 amino acids. V gave up 1 base and J gave up 0 bases, with 10 bases separating them. CDR1 and CDR2 from the germline V gene are LNHDA and SQIVND (reference sequence). CDR3 residues: CASSIGGQFSGANVLTF. CDR3 coding DNA: TGTGCCAGTAGTATAGGAGGACAGTTCTCTGGGGCCAACGTCCTGACTTTC.